Listed below are T cell receptor beta chains from one sample, sequenced in a study of blood T cell repertoires in COVID-19. Assay used: immunoSEQ multiplex PCR; TCRdb lists only in-frame clones, some missing. This table holds around 140,000 clones, 75% to 90% found once. The sample taken for sequencing was peripheral blood. Every receptor here comes from a man aged 45-65 years with active or convalescent COVID-19. Both conserved end residues are part of each CDR3. A D gene is named only where the DNA matches it firmly. Clone size is not always given. Where it is, it says once, few, many or a class for expanded clones.

d_call | clone_size | j_call | v_call | cdr3_nt | cdr3_aa
TRBD1 | NA | TRBJ2-5 | TRBV6-6 | TGTGCCAGCAGTTCGCCCGGGACAGACCAAGAGACCCAGTACTTC | CASSSPGTDQETQYF
TRBD1 | once | TRBJ1-1 | TRBV6-5 | TGTGCCAGCAGATTTAGACAGGGGGAGGCTTTCTTT | CASRFRQGEAFF
NA | NA | TRBJ1-6 | TRBV7-2 | TGTGCCAGCAGCTTAATTTTCCAGGGGAGAGCACCCCTCCACTTT | CASSLIFQGRAPLHF
TRBD1 | NA | TRBJ2-3 | TRBV19 | TGTGCCAGTAGTATATCCCCACCGACAGGGGCTAGCACAGATACGCAGTATTTT | CASSISPPTGASTDTQYF
NA | NA | TRBJ2-5 | TRBV7-7 | TGTGCCAGCAGCCCGCGTCCCCGGAACACGGGACAAGAGACCCAGTACTTC | CASSPRPRNTGQETQYF
NA | NA | TRBJ1-4 | TRBV2 | TGTGCCAGCAGTGAATGGAGTGGCCATGAAAAACTGTTTTTT | CASSEWSGHEKLFF
NA | NA | TRBJ1-1 | TRBV29-1 | TGCAGCGTTTCTCCCAGAGAAGCTTTCTTT | CSVSPREAFF
TRBD2 | NA | TRBJ2-3 | TRBV9 | TGTGCCAGCACCAAACTAGCGGGGGCAGGCACAGATACGCAGTATTTT | CASTKLAGAGTDTQYF
TRBD2 | once | TRBJ2-1 | TRBV11-3 | TGTGCCAGCACTGCTAGCGGGAGGGTACCAGGGAATGAGCAGTTCTTC | CASTASGRVPGNEQFF
TRBD1 | NA | TRBJ2-7 | TRBV7-2 | TGTGCCAGCAGCAGGACAGGGGGCGCGACCTACGAGCAGTACTTC | CASSRTGGATYEQYF
NA | once | TRBJ1-1 | TRBV7-2 | TGTGCCAGCAGCGGCGGACAAGTCGAAGCTTTCTTT | CASSGGQVEAFF
NA | NA | TRBJ2-1 | TRBV30 | TGTGCCTGGAGTGTATTCTTCCCGGCGGATATTATAGTTGAGCAGTTCTTC | CAWSVFFPADIIVEQFF
NA | NA | TRBJ1-5 | TRBV19 | TGTGCCAGTAGTATACTCAGGGGCAATCAGCCCCAGCATTTT | CASSILRGNQPQHF
NA | NA | TRBJ2-5 | TRBV18 | TGTGCCAGCTCCCTGCAGTCCAGGGAGACCCAGTACTTC | CASSLQSRETQYF
NA | NA | TRBJ1-5 | TRBV30 | TGTGCCTGGAGTAAGAAGGGGCATCAGCCCCAGCATTTT | CAWSKKGHQPQHF
TRBD1 | NA | TRBJ2-2 | TRBV27 | TGTGCCAGCAGACGTCTCCCACAGGGGGAGAACACCGGGGAGCTGTTTTTT | CASRRLPQGENTGELFF
NA | NA | TRBJ2-7 | TRBV6-2/TRBV6-3 | TGTGCCAGCAGCGGAATACATATTGAGGGCTACGAGCAGTACTTC | CASSGIHIEGYEQYF
NA | NA | TRBJ2-5 | TRBV10-3 | TGTGCCATCAGTGGAGGGGGAGAGACCCAGTACTTC | CAISGGGETQYF
TRBD1 | NA | TRBJ2-1 | TRBV5-8 | TGTGCCAGCAGCGGGACAGGGCTTAATGAGCAGTTCTTC | CASSGTGLNEQFF
TRBD2 | NA | TRBJ2-7 | TRBV10-3 | TGTGCCATCAGCCGCACTAGCGGGGGGGCCTACGAGCAGTACTTC | CAISRTSGGAYEQYF
TRBD2 | NA | TRBJ2-3 | TRBV14 | TGTGCCAGCAGCCAAGGGGGAGGGACAGATACGCAGTATTTT | CASSQGGGTDTQYF
NA | NA | TRBJ1-1 | TRBV5-1 | TGCGCCAGCAGCTTGTCCCCGGGTGAAGCTTTCTTT | CASSLSPGEAFF
NA | NA | TRBJ2-7 | TRBV7-2 | TGTGCCAGCACCCCTTTTGATGGCGGAACCTACGAGCAGTACTTC | CASTPFDGGTYEQYF
NA | NA | TRBJ2-7 | TRBV7-9 | TGTGCCAGCAGCTTACCAGGGGCCTACGAGCAGTACTTC | CASSLPGAYEQYF
TRBD1 | NA | TRBJ1-3 | TRBV7-6 | TGTGCCAGCAGCCCGGGGACAGGGTCTGGAAACACCATATATTTT | CASSPGTGSGNTIYF
TRBD1 | NA | TRBJ2-3 | TRBV28 | TGTGCCAGCAGTAACCTTGACAGGGGGCTCCCAGATACGCAGTATTTT | CASSNLDRGLPDTQYF